The clone carrying this TCR beta chain was detected only once. These newly diagnosed stage II-IVA oral cavity squamous cell carcinoma patients had no prior systemic or radiation treatment. CDR3 size: 15 residues. With 1 base clipped from V and 4 bases from J, the junction kept 7 bases outside the gene matches. Germline V CDR1 and CDR2: SGHRS, YFSETQ. Blood libraries mostly used around 510 ng genomic DNA, six replicates each. Assay used: immunoSEQ multiplex PCR; TCRdb lists only in-frame clones, some missing. The table lists 5,500 to 7,500 clones, roughly 70% of them singletons. This entry belongs to a study of neoadjuvant anti-PD-1 for oral cavity cancer. Study-wide context: Most patients had three to four biweekly doses of 3 mg/kg nivolumab before resection.

The rearrangement uses TRBV5-1 and TRBJ1-1; 7 nucleotides align to TRBD1. The material was PBMCs, obtained before nivolumab (anti-PD-1) treatment. This sequence was found in a person aged 40 to 85 with oral cavity squamous cell carcinoma. The CDR3 loop reads CASSLLAGGLTEAFF. CDR3 sequence (DNA): TGCGCCAGCAGCTTGCTCGCAGGGGGTCTCACTGAAGCTTTCTTT.